This TCR beta chain is from a study of control samples from healthy donors and cancer patients. Germline CDR1 and CDR2: LNHDA and SQIVND (reference sequence). CDR3 size: 14 residues. Trimming cost V 7 bases and J 5 bases, with 12 bases left between them. The protocol was immunoSEQ multiplex PCR, while the TCRdb copy is restricted to in-frame clones and leaves out a portion. The sample records 95,000 to 100,000 clones, roughly 90% being singletons. The sample taken for sequencing was blood. The TCR originated in a man aged 25-40 years in good health. The chain carries TRBV19 and TRBJ1-6; a weak D match, TRBD1 (5 bases). CDR3 sequence: CASTGETNNSPLHF. CDR3 nucleotide sequence: TGTGCCAGTACGGGGGAGACTAATAATTCACCCCTCCACTTT.